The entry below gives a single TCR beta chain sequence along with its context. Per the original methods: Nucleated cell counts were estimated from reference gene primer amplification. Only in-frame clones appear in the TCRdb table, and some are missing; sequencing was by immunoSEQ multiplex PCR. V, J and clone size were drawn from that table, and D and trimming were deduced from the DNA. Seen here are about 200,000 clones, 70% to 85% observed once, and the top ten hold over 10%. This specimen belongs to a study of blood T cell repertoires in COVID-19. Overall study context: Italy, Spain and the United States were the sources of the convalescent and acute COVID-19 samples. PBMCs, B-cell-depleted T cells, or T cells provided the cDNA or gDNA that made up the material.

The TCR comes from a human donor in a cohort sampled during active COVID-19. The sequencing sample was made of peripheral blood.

The CDR3, as DNA: TGTGCCAGTCGGATGGGGCGAAACTATGGCTACACCTTC. Its protein product is CASRMGRNYGYTF. The V and J genes are TRBV2 and TRBJ1-2, with a weak D call TRBD1 (5 bases). This CDR3 comprises 13 residues. Trimming pared 9 bases from V and 2 bases from J, leaving 13 bases between. Germline V CDR1 and CDR2: SNHLY, FYNNEI.